The next 12 T cell receptor beta chains were all read from a single sample in a study of T cells in women clearing cervical HPV infection. Using immunoSEQ multiplex PCR, the repertoire was profiled, and TCRdb retains in-frame clones only, with some absent. Its table records 25,000 to 30,000 clones. The sequencing input was blood buffy coat. The source of these receptors is a woman between 18 and 70 years old with a cervical HPV16 infection that either progressed to CIN3+ or cleared (not recorded which).

As concerns this clone: The sequenced fragment ends 3 residues before the CDR3 boundary, so the rest is inferred from the germline J gene. This chain links TRBV20-1 with TRBJ1-2; no clear D gene. The V end was cut by 0 bases, the J end by 4 bases, with 18 bases between. Germline V CDR1 and CDR2: DFQATT, SNEGSKA (reference sequence). This CDR3 region has 16 residues. The CDR3 loop is CSARDISGAVGYGYTF. The CDR3 DNA, read in part, is TGCAGTGCTAGAGATATCTCCGGTGCGGTGGGCTATGGC.

In regard to this clone: The read terminates 3 residues ahead of where the CDR3 ends, so the germline J gene completes it. The chain combines TRBV20-1 with TRBJ1-4; tentatively, D is TRBD1 (5 bases). The CDR3 totals 13 residues. Germline V gives CDR1 DFQATT, CDR2 SNEGSKA (reference sequence). Incomplete CDR3 DNA: TGCAGTGCTGCAGGGTTTGGGAATTCACCA. This gives the protein CSAAGFGNSP. The complete CDR3 sequence is CSAAGFGNSPLFF.

Details on this clone: The read is 3 residues too short to cover the CDR3 end, so that end is filled in from the germline J gene. V gene TRBV19 combines with J gene TRBJ2-4; 9 nucleotides match TRBD1. This CDR3 has 15 amino acids. In germline, CDR1 is LNHDA, CDR2 SQIVND (reference sequence). The CDR3: CASNTRGQGDYGQYF. The part of the CDR3 DNA that was read is TGTGCCAGTAATACCCGGGGACAGGGAGACTATGGT.

Turning to this clone: The CDR3 end lies 3 residues beyond the end of the read and is filled in from the germline J gene. The J gene is TRBJ2-1, the V gene TRBV10-3; TRBD1 matches at 7 bases. The CDR3 has 14 residues. Germline V lookup: CDR1 ENHRY, CDR2 SYGVKD. V dropped 10 bases and J dropped 1; count of bases not matched to a gene: 7. Here the CDR3 reads CATRQGRSYNEQFF. Incomplete CDR3 DNA: TGTGCCACCAGACAGGGTCGGTCCTACAATGAG.

Details on this clone: With the read ending 3 residues before the CDR3 end, the germline J gene is used to fill in that end. The chain couples TRBV2 to TRBJ2-3, with 14 bases aligning to TRBD2. The CDR3 contains 15 residues. Looked up from germline, CDR1 is SNHLY and CDR2 is FYNNEI. The J segment lost 4 bases and the V segment lost 7 bases, leaving 4 bases of the junction unmatched. The covered CDR3 bases are TGTGCCAGCAAGTGGACTAGCGGGGGGTCAGATACG. Translation gives CASKWTSGGSDT. The full CDR3 is CASKWTSGGSDTQYF.

Details on this clone: The read ends 3 residues before the CDR3 terminus; that terminus is restored from the germline J gene. V and J are TRBV19 and TRBJ2-7, with D possibly being TRBD1 (6 bases). V lost 11 bases to trimming and J lost 2 bases, with 19 bases between them. Germline V lookup: CDR1 LNHDA, CDR2 SQIVND (reference sequence). The CDR3 length is 14 residues. The sequenced CDR3 bases are TGTGCCGGCCGCACCCAGGGGCGCGCCTACGAG. This codes for CAGRTQGRAYE. In full, the CDR3 is CAGRTQGRAYEQYF.

About this clone itself: The read terminates 3 residues before the CDR3 end, so the remaining end is supplied by the germline J gene. The chain has TRBV19 and TRBJ2-2; possibly TRBD1 for D (6 bases). This CDR3 is 15 amino acids long. The V gene's germline CDR1 is LNHDA and CDR2 SQIVND (reference sequence). CDR3 DNA, as far as it was read: TGTGCCAGTAGTCGTCAGGGGCTTCGTGGTGAAAAG. The encoded protein is CASSRQGLRGEK. In full, the CDR3 reads CASSRQGLRGEKLFF.

With regard to this clone: With the read ending 3 residues before the CDR3 end, the germline J gene is used to fill in that end. The chain uses TRBV9 and TRBJ2-1, with 9 bases that match TRBD1. V trimming: 5 bases; J trimming: 2 bases; junction bases outside the gene matches: 8. Per germline, CDR1 SGDLS and CDR2 YYNGEE. CDR3 length equals 16 residues. Incomplete CDR3 DNA: TGTGCCAGCAGGCCGGGACAGGGATTTCCCTACAATGAG. Translated, it gives CASRPGQGFPYNE. The full CDR3 protein is CASRPGQGFPYNEQFF.

Comment on this clone: The CDR3 goes on 3 residues after the read ends, and that part is filled in from the germline J gene. The chain combines TRBV10-3 with TRBJ1-2, with a tentative D call TRBD1 (5 bases). The CDR3 length is 14 residues. Per the germline V gene, CDR1 is ENHRY and CDR2 is SYGVKD. Trimming cost V 2 bases and J 7 bases, with 14 bases left between them. The covered CDR3 bases are TGTGCCATCAGTGAGCGGTTAGGGGTCGGTGGC. This gives the protein CAISERLGVGG. Given in full, the CDR3 is CAISERLGVGGYTF.

A note on this clone: The read terminates 3 residues before the CDR3 end, so the remaining end is supplied by the germline J gene. This sequence joins TRBV2 and TRBJ1-5, with D possibly being TRBD1 (6 bases). The ends were cut back, 6 bases at V and 7 bases at J, with 10 bases in the middle. Germline V gives CDR1 SNHLY, CDR2 FYNNEI. The CDR3 contains 12 residues. CDR3 sequence reads: CASSPDSQPQHF. The CDR3 DNA, read in part, is TGTGCCAGCAGCCCGGACAGCCAGCCC.

Regarding this clone: The read terminates 3 residues before the CDR3 end, so the remaining end is supplied by the germline J gene. The chain recombines TRBV5-4 with TRBJ2-5; perhaps TRBD1 as D (6 bases). Per germline, CDR1 SGHNT and CDR2 YYREEE (reference sequence). With 4 bases removed from V and 2 bases from J, the gap between germline ends came to 12 bases. The CDR3 spans 14 residues. The CDR3 here is CASSRPDRQETQYF. The CDR3 bases that were read are TGTGCCAGCAGCCGCCCGGACAGACAAGAGACC.

Concerning this clone itself: The read halts 3 residues ahead of the CDR3 end, with the missing end drawn from the germline J gene. The V call is TRBV5-1, the J call TRBJ2-3; D is possibly TRBD1 (5 bases). V was clipped by 1 base and J by 2 bases, with 8 bases between them. The CDR3 spans 14 residues. Germline V gene data show CDR1 as SGHRS and CDR2 as YFSETQ. The DNA read from the CDR3 is TGCGCCAGCAGCTTGAGGACATACACAGATACG. This sequence encodes CASSLRTYTDT. The full CDR3 reads CASSLRTYTDTQYF.